This is a list of T cell receptor beta chains from one sample in a study of metastatic and nonmetastatic thyroid tumors. TCRdb re-called the PCR reads through MiXCR. This table holds about 69,000 clones, 14% found once. Sequenced sample: blood. The receptors originated from a male donor with papillary thyroid cancer or a benign thyroid nodule (not recorded which). Some clones in this sample may be carry-over from other donors' samples. Each CDR3 is given with its conserved first and last residue. A D gene is named only where the DNA matches it firmly. Rows give clone size only sometimes, using once, few, many, or a class for an expanded clone.

>TRBJ2-1|TRBV9|-|-
CASSASDLGNEQFF
TGTGCCAGCAGCGCTAGCGATTTGGGGAATGAGCAGTTCTTC
>TRBJ1-2|TRBV6-1|-|few
CASSPPPGRSNYGYTF
TGTGCCAGCAGCCCCCCCCCAGGCCGGTCTAACTATGGCTACACCTTC
>TRBJ2-4|TRBV15|-|many
CATTGTGAAGHIQYF
TGTGCCACCACTGGAACGGGGGCAGCTGGACACATTCAGTACTTC
>TRBJ1-1|TRBV30|-|many
CAWSTQVRGTEAFF
TGTGCCTGGAGTACTCAGGTTAGGGGGACTGAAGCTTTCTTT
>TRBJ2-1|TRBV19|-|many
CASSIGSGYAGEQFF
TGTGCCAGTAGTATAGGGAGCGGGTATGCGGGTGAGCAGTTCTTC
>TRBJ2-2|TRBV20-1|TRBD2|-
CSARDRSLRLAWGTGELFF
TGCAGTGCTAGAGATAGAAGTCTAAGACTAGCGTGGGGCACCGGGGAGCTGTTTTTT
>TRBJ2-1|TRBV6-1|-|many
CASTREGAGYNEQFF
TGTGCCAGCACTCGAGAGGGGGCGGGATACAATGAGCAGTTCTTC
>TRBJ2-5|TRBV27|TRBD2|many
CASRPGGSGDWETQYF
TGTGCCAGCAGACCCGGGGGTAGCGGGGATTGGGAGACCCAGTACTTC
>TRBJ1-3|TRBV9|TRBD1|many
CASSGQGFSGNTIYF
TGTGCCAGCAGCGGACAGGGCTTCTCTGGAAACACCATATATTTT
>TRBJ2-3|TRBV7-9|-|many
CASSLIPGADTQYF
TGTGCCAGCAGCTTAATTCCGGGGGCAGATACGCAGTATTTT
>TRBJ2-5|TRBV6-4|TRBD2|many
CASSETSGAQETQYF
TGTGCCAGCAGTGAGACTAGCGGGGCACAAGAGACCCAGTACTTC
>TRBJ1-2|TRBV24-1|-|many
CATSDSRGGKGYTF
TGTGCCACCAGTGATTCAAGGGGGGGAAAGGGCTACACCTTC
>TRBJ2-5|TRBV18|-|many
CASSVLTNPQETQYF
TGTGCCAGCTCCGTTCTAACTAACCCCCAAGAGACCCAGTACTTC
>TRBJ2-7|TRBV27|TRBD2|few
CASGRREGSYEQYF
TGTGCCAGCGGCAGGCGGGAGGGATCCTACGAGCAGTACTTC
>TRBJ2-1|TRBV7-3|TRBD2|many
CASSSLVGRGSSYNEQFF
TGTGCCAGCAGCTCCCTCGTTGGGCGGGGGAGCTCCTACAATGAGCAGTTCTTC
>TRBJ2-7|TRBV6-2/TRBV6-3|-|few
CDSSYLHRYEQYF
TGTGACAGCAGTTACCTTCACAGGTACGAGCAGTACTTC
>TRBJ2-5|TRBV30|-|many
CAWSQEETQYF
TGTGCCTGGAGTCAGGAGGAGACCCAGTACTTC
>TRBJ2-3|TRBV28|TRBD1|many
CASSSRTGTDTQYF
TGTGCCAGCAGTTCAAGGACAGGGACAGATACGCAGTATTTT
>TRBJ2-1|TRBV7-7|TRBD2|many
CASSQGLAGVIEQFF
TGTGCTAGCAGCCAGGGACTAGCGGGAGTTATTGAGCAGTTCTTC